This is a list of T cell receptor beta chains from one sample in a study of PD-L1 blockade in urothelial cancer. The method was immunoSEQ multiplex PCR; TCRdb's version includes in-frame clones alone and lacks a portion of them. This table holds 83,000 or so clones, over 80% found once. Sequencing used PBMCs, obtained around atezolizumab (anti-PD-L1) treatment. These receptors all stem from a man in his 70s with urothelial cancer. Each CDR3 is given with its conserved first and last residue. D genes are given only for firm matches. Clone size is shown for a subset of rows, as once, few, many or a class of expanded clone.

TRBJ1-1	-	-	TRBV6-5	CASSYSGAGRRTEAFF	TGTGCCAGCAGTTACTCGGGGGCAGGGCGAAGAACTGAAGCTTTCTTT
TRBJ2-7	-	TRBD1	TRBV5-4	CASSSGTGAYEQYF	TGTGCCAGCAGTTCCGGGACAGGGGCCTACGAGCAGTACTTC
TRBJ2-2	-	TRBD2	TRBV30	CAWSGGASGYGELFF	TGTGCCTGGAGTGGAGGGGCTAGCGGGTACGGGGAGCTGTTTTTT
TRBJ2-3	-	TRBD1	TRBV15	CATSRGGGQGATDTQYF	TGTGCCACCAGCAGAGGCGGGGGACAGGGGGCTACAGATACGCAGTATTTT
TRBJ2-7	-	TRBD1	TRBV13	CASSLEGTGANEQYF	TGTGCCAGCAGCTTAGAGGGGACAGGGGCTAACGAGCAGTACTTC
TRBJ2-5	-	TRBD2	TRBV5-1	CASSLGQLAGGHETQYF	TGCGCCAGCAGCTTAGGCCAACTAGCGGGGGGGCATGAGACCCAGTACTTC
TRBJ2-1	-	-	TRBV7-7	CASSPGLNNEQFF	TGTGCTAGCAGCCCGGGACTGAACAATGAGCAGTTCTTC
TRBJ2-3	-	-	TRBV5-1	CASSFSGSTDTQYF	TGCGCCAGCAGCTTCTCAGGGAGCACAGATACGCAGTATTTT
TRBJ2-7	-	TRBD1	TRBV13	CASSLDGQGLSYEQYF	TGTGCCAGCAGCTTAGATGGACAGGGGTTATCCTACGAGCAGTACTTC
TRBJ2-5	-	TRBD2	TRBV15	CATSRDRGGPPSLGGETQYF	TGTGCCACCAGCAGAGATCGGGGCGGCCCTCCGTCCCTCGGGGGGGAGACCCAGTACTTC
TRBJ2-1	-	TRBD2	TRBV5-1	CASSRSGGAYNEQFF	TGCGCCAGCAGCCGAAGCGGGGGGGCCTACAATGAGCAGTTCTTC
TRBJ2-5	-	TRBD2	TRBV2	CASSLEAARRGQETQYF	TGTGCCAGCAGTCTTGAGGCGGCCAGGCGGGGGCAAGAGACCCAGTACTTC
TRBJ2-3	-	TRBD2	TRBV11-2	CASTSTTSGRATQYF	TGTGCCAGCACCTCTACGACTAGCGGGAGGGCCACGCAGTATTTT
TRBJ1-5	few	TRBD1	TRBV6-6	CASSGTGYDQPQHF	TGTGCCAGCAGTGGGACAGGGTATGATCAGCCCCAGCATTTT
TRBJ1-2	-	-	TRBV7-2	CASSLNYNYGYTF	TGTGCCAGCAGCTTAAACTACAACTATGGCTACACCTTC
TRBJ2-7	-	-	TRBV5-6	CASSLGVQSYEQYF	TGTGCCAGCAGCCTAGGGGTCCAGAGCTACGAGCAGTACTTC
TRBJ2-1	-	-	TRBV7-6	CASSPIRESYNEQFF	TGTGCCAGCAGCCCCATCCGGGAGTCCTACAATGAGCAGTTCTTC
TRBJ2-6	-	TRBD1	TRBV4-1	CASSQDFYRTGGSGANVLTF	TGCGCCAGCAGCCAAGATTTTTATAGGACAGGGGGCTCTGGGGCCAACGTCCTGACTTTC
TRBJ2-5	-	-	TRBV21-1	CASSRPGQGQETQYF	TGTGCCAGCAGCAGACCTGGGCAGGGCCAAGAGACCCAGTACTTC
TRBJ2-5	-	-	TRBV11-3	CASSSGGLGETQYF	TGTGCCAGCAGCTCGGGTGGACTCGGGGAGACCCAGTACTTC
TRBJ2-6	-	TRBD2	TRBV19	CASSPGGVRRTGANVLTF	TGTGCCAGTAGTCCGGGAGGGGTCAGAAGAACTGGGGCCAACGTCCTGACTTTC
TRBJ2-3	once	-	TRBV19	CASKFQGLHTDTQYF	TGTGCCAGTAAGTTCCAGGGACTCCACACAGATACGCAGTATTTT
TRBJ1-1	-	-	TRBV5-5	CASSSGQLNTEAFF	TGTGCCAGCAGCTCAGGACAGTTGAACACTGAAGCTTTCTTT
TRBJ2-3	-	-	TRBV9	CASSGGKWGPADTQYF	TGTGCCAGCAGCGGCGGAAAATGGGGGCCGGCAGATACGCAGTATTTT
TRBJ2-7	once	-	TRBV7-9	CASSLGGASSYEQYF	TGTGCCAGCAGCTTAGGAGGAGCTAGCTCCTACGAGCAGTACTTC
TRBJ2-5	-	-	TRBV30	CAWSVAGSETQYF	TGTGCCTGGAGTGTCGCAGGTTCAGAGACCCAGTACTTC
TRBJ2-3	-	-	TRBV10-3	CAISESTGKGADTQYF	TGTGCCATCAGTGAGTCAACAGGGAAGGGCGCAGATACGCAGTATTTT
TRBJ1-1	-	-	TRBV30	CAWSVDSLITEAFF	TGTGCCTGGAGTGTAGACTCCCTCATCACTGAAGCTTTCTTT
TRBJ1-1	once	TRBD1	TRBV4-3	CASSQQGANTEAFF	TGCGCCAGCAGCCAACAGGGGGCGAACACTGAAGCTTTCTTT
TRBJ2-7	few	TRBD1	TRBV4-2	CASSLDRGFYEQYF	TGTGCCAGCAGCTTGGACAGGGGATTCTACGAGCAGTACTTC
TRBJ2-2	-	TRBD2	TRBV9	CASGVAGGPELFF	TGTGCCAGCGGAGTAGCGGGAGGGCCGGAGCTGTTTTTT
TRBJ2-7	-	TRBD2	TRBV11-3	CASSTSGTSAAYEQYF	TGTGCCAGCAGCACGTCCGGGACTAGCGCGGCCTACGAGCAGTACTTC
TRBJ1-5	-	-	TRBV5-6	CASSLRQGNQPQHF	TGTGCCAGCAGCTTGCGGCAGGGCAATCAGCCCCAGCATTTT
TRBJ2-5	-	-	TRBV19	CASRSQGETQYF	TGTGCCAGTAGATCCCAGGGGGAGACCCAGTACTTC
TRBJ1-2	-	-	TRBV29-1	CSVQRGGGYTF	TGCAGCGTTCAGAGGGGGGGCGGCTACACCTTC
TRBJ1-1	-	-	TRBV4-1	CASSQVLGSAEAFF	TGCGCCAGCAGCCAAGTACTGGGGAGCGCTGAAGCTTTCTTT
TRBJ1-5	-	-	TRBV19	CASSTVRGGQPQHF	TGTGCCAGTAGTACCGTGAGGGGGGGTCAGCCCCAGCATTTT
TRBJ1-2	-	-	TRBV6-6	CASSPGQSTLYGYTF	TGTGCCAGCAGCCCCGGACAGTCGACCCTCTATGGCTACACCTTC
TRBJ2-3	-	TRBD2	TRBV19	CASSSGGTDTQYF	TGTGCCAGTAGCAGCGGGGGAACAGATACGCAGTATTTT
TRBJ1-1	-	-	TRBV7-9	CASSYLVGHQNTEAFF	TGTGCCAGCAGCTACCTGGTGGGCCACCAGAACACTGAAGCTTTCTTT